What follows are 7 T cell receptor beta chains derived from one specimen sequenced in a study of radiotherapy plus CTLA-4 blockade in lung cancer. Assay: immunoSEQ multiplex PCR; the TCRdb copy retains only in-frame clones and omits some. The sample gives 40,000 to 50,000 clones, around four fifths of which show up once; approximately 3.6% is in the top ten. The sample consisted of peripheral blood, taken from a patient treated with radiotherapy plus ipilimumab. These receptors came from a human donor with non-small cell lung cancer who had stable disease on radiotherapy plus ipilimumab.

The genes are TRBV27 and TRBJ1-2; no reliable D call. The CDR3 contains 14 residues. V dropped 5 bases and J dropped 5 bases, with 15 bases sitting between them. The germline V gene has CDR1 MNHEY and CDR2 SMNVEV (reference sequence). The CDR3 loop is CASSPSFVYYGYTF. CDR3 DNA: TGTGCCAGCAGTCCTTCCTTCGTTTATTATGGCTACACCTTC.

The chain is built from TRBV7-8 and TRBJ2-2; no clear D. V dropped 8 bases and J dropped 1 base, with 14 bases sitting between them. The CDR3 totals 15 residues. Germline V CDR1 and CDR2: SGHVS, FQNEAQ. Here the CDR3 reads CASLPGRWNTGELFF. The CDR3 DNA reads as TGTGCCAGCCTTCCTGGCAGATGGAACACCGGGGAGCTGTTTTTT.

This clone has only one observation. The chain joins TRBV29-1 to TRBJ2-1; 11 positions agree with TRBD2. Germline CDR1 is SQVTM and CDR2 is ANQGSEA. The ends lost 7 bases at V and 3 bases at J; junction bases unmatched: 2. The CDR3 totals 13 residues. For the CDR3, the DNA is TGCAGCGGTAGCGGGAGGGGCTACAATGAGCAGTTCTTC. Encoded protein: CSGSGRGYNEQFF.

The chain carries TRBV19 and TRBJ2-2; 13 positions agree with TRBD2. CDR3 length: 18 amino acids. The junction had 8 bases not matched to a gene; V was cut back by 6 bases and J by 1 base. Germline V gives CDR1 LNHDA, CDR2 SQIVND (reference sequence). The CDR3 sequence is CASRGRLAGGRNTGELFF. The CDR3 nucleotides are TGTGCCAGTAGGGGACGACTAGCGGGAGGCCGGAACACCGGGGAGCTGTTTTTT.

This clone showed up just a few times. The genes are TRBV27 and TRBJ1-2; 9 bases map to TRBD1. In germline, CDR1 is MNHEY, CDR2 SMNVEV (reference sequence). The CDR3 contains 14 residues. Unmatched junction bases numbered 7, after V lost 7 bases and J lost 4 bases. CDR3 amino acids: CASTAPGQGYGYTF. The CDR3 DNA is TGTGCCAGCACCGCGCCGGGACAGGGCTATGGCTACACCTTC.

This rearrangement joins TRBV28 to TRBJ1-2; D is ambiguous. V was shortened by 1 base and J by 0 bases, with 6 bases between the two germline ends. Per germline, CDR1 MDHEN and CDR2 SYDVKM. CDR3 length equals 14 residues. DNA for the CDR3: TGTGCCAGCAGTTTATTACAGACTAACTATGGCTACACCTTC. Translation: CASSLLQTNYGYTF.

This chain connects TRBV19 to TRBJ1-2, with D hard to call. The CDR3 runs 12 residues. The germline V gene encodes CDR1 LNHDA and CDR2 SQIVND (reference sequence). V was pared by 3 bases and J by 4 bases, with 6 bases between. The CDR3 region is CASSISAYGYTF. CDR3 DNA sequence: TGTGCCAGTAGTATCAGTGCCTATGGCTACACCTTC.